This paragraph covers one T cell receptor beta chain sequence. Only in-frame clones appear in the TCRdb table, and some are missing; sequencing was by immunoSEQ multiplex PCR. The sample has about 81,000 clones, 91% seen once. These data are taken from a study of blood T cell repertoires in COVID-19. For the study at large: PBMCs, B-cell-depleted T cells, or T cells were the source of the cDNA or gDNA that made up the material.

The CDR3 contains 14 residues. V lost 2 bases to trimming and J lost 1 base, with 5 bases between them. The germline gives CDR1 MNHEY, CDR2 SVGEGT. The genes are TRBV6-2 or TRBV6-3 and TRBJ2-2, with D maybe TRBD1 (5 bases). Specimen: peripheral blood. The clonotype was recovered from a woman aged 45 to 65 in a cohort sampled during active COVID-19. Written as DNA, the CDR3 is TGTGCCAGCAGTTACAGGGGGAACACCGGGGAGCTGTTTTTT. Residues: CASSYRGNTGELFF.